This T cell receptor (beta chain) was identified in a study of cytomegalovirus exposure and HLA in healthy donors. Notes on this clone: Antigen specificity is unknown.

Overall study findings and caveats: Later, TCR association rates were found to vary by HLA locus, highest for DRB1 and lowest for HLA-C. Later work found most CMV-associated TCR beta chains apparently HLA-restricted.

Germline CDR1 and CDR2: MNHEY and SMNVEV (reference sequence). The length of the CDR3 is 14 residues. The PCR employed 60 Vbeta primers together with 13 Jbeta primers. Generated by immunoSEQ multiplex PCR, the TCRdb table keeps only in-frame clones and is missing some. In the table there are about 140,000 clones, roughly four fifths of which are singletons. The sequenced sample consisted of PBMCs. This TCR came from a man between 18 and 29 years old in good health and CMV-seropositive. The chain couples TRBV27 to TRBJ2-5; 10 nucleotides agree with TRBD1. Gene TRBJ2-7 matches the end of the DNA better, so the J call may be wrong. CDR3: CASRVDRGSHEQYF. The CDR3 DNA is TGTGCCAGCAGGGTGGACAGGGGGTCCCACGAGCAGTACTTC.